The TCR beta chain under discussion was sequenced for a study of patients and donors after allogeneic stem cell transplantation (dated by TCRdb to about 2020). For this clonotype: The target of this receptor is not known. Base qualities are not recorded, but no much larger clone differs from it by a single base.

The CDR3 has 17 amino acids, counting the end cysteine and phenylalanine. Here the CDR3 DNA is all that survives: 51 bases in frame from base 1. The germline V gene yields SGHVS for CDR1 and FQNEAQ for CDR2. V sheds 2 bases and J sheds 3 bases, leaving 17 bases between their ends. Receptor amplification or capture employed RT-PCR. Sequenced using a NextSeq 550. TCRdb reprocessed the public reads (quality trimming at Q25 with fastp, clone calling with MiXCR) and kept in-frame beta chains. Every entry covers one CDR3 protein and lists the most common genes and DNA from its rows. For this sample the table gives 17,000 or so distinct CDR3 sequences, of which 25% to 30% were detected only once. In total, the top ten clones hold about 34% of the sample.

In this chain, TRBV7-8 is recombined with TRBJ1-3; the D gene is unclear. The receptor's source is a human donor who was either an allogeneic HSCT recipient or a stem cell or donor lymphocyte infusion donor (not recorded which). It is not recorded whose cells these are; they may come from a transplant donor. The sample taken for sequencing was blood, either unsorted or a sorted T cell fraction (not recorded which). CDR3 protein: CASSLWTAQPSGNTIYF. The nucleotide sequence reads as follows: TGTGCCAGCAGCTTATGGACCGCTCAGCCAAGTGGAAACACCATATATTTT.